Below are 7 T cell receptor beta chains sequenced from a single sample in a study of blood T cell repertoires in COVID-19. Measured with immunoSEQ multiplex PCR; TCRdb has only the in-frame clones, and not every one. This table holds about 350,000 clones, more than 70% found once. Material: peripheral blood. Receptors originate from a woman aged 55-75 years with COVID-19, enrolled during active disease.

This rearrangement joins TRBV5-8 to TRBJ2-7, with 9 nucleotides matching TRBD1. The junction had 6 bases not matched to a gene; V was cut back by 4 bases and J by 1 base. This CDR3 has 15 residues. Germline assignment: CDR1 SGHTS and CDR2 YDEGEE. CDR3 region: CASSRGQGTSYEQYF. The DNA for the CDR3 is TGTGCCAGCAGCAGGGGACAGGGAACGTCCTACGAGCAGTACTTC.

Only one count was recorded for this clone. This chain connects TRBV2 to TRBJ1-4; 7 bases match TRBD1. CDR1 is SNHLY, CDR2 FYNNEI, per germline. The CDR3 is 15 amino acids. The trim removed 7 bases at V and 8 bases at J, leaving 13 bases unmatched. This CDR3 is CASTFSRQGGEKLFF. As DNA, the CDR3 is TGTGCCAGCACCTTCAGCCGACAGGGTGGGGAAAAACTGTTTTTT.

This clone showed up just once. This sequence joins TRBV5-5 and TRBJ2-7; TRBD1 matches at 8 bases. Germline CDR1 is SGHKS and CDR2 is YYEKEE (reference sequence). The CDR3 extends over 15 amino acids. V shed 0 bases, J shed 2 bases, and the junction held 4 bases outside the gene matches. The CDR3, as DNA: TGTGCCAGCAGCTTGGAGACAGGGGTTACCTACGAGCAGTACTTC. Encoded protein: CASSLETGVTYEQYF.

The rearrangement joins TRBV7-3 to TRBJ2-1, with 11 bases aligning to TRBD2. CDR3 length equals 14 residues. The germline CDR1 and CDR2 sequences are SGHTA and FQGTGA. Trimming cost V 1 base and J 10 bases; bases outside gene matches: 3. The CDR3 DNA sequence: TGTGCCAGCAGCTTAAACCTAGCGGGGGGCGAGCAGTTCTTC. It codes for CASSLNLAGGEQFF.

The CDR3 nucleotides read TGTGCCATCAGTGAGCACACCCAAGAGACCCAGTACTTC. This sequence encodes CAISEHTQETQYF. The chain recombines TRBV10-3 with TRBJ2-5; D ambiguous. The germline V gene encodes CDR1 ENHRY and CDR2 SYGVKD. The CDR3 loop spans 13 amino acids. V lost 2 bases, J lost 1 base, and 5 bases lay in between.

The J gene is TRBJ2-1, the V gene TRBV19, with TRBD2 identical over 10 bases. The junction had 3 bases not matched to a gene; V was cut back by 6 bases and J by 4 bases. CDR3 length equals 14 residues. In germline, CDR1 is LNHDA, CDR2 SQIVND (reference sequence). The CDR3 DNA sequence: TGTGCCAGTAGCCCAGCGGGGGGGTACAATGAGCAGTTCTTC. It encodes CASSPAGGYNEQFF.

The chain links TRBV9 to TRBJ2-3; 8 positions agree with TRBD2. The J segment lost 3 bases and the V segment lost 0 bases, leaving 3 bases of the junction unmatched. The germline V gene has CDR1 SGDLS and CDR2 YYNGEE. The CDR3 totals 15 residues. The CDR3, as DNA: TGTGCCAGCAGCGTAGTTCCGGGGGGGACAGATACGCAGTATTTT. This gives the protein CASSVVPGGTDTQYF.